This T cell receptor (beta chain) was observed in a study of identical twins. General study points: Excess sharing between twins was weaker in beta out-of-frame sequences.

TCRdb reprocessed the 5' RACE reads with MiXCR, giving one entry per CDR3 protein. Of 690,000 or so distinct CDR3 sequences in the sample, 8.6% were seen once. Concerning this clonotype itself: What it recognizes is unknown.

These records were also assigned to another study, of yellow fever vaccine responses in identical twins.

Sequences were obtained from PBMCs. The receptor's source is a woman between 18 and 30 years old in good health.

This CDR3 is CASSLDFRSFSYNEQFF. The DNA of the CDR3 is TGTGCCAGCAGTTTAGATTTCAGGAGCTTCTCCTACAATGAGCAGTTCTTC. The chain combines TRBV28 with TRBJ2-1; D is uncertain. Trimming removed 2 bases at V and 0 bases at J, with 14 bases between. CDR1 and CDR2 from the germline V gene are MDHEN and SYDVKM. CDR3 length: 17 residues. Based on the CDR3 plus reference TRBV28 and TRBJ2-1, the full variable domain is DVKVTQSSRYLVKRTGEKVFLECVQDMDHENMFWYRQDPGLGLRLIYFSYDVKMKEKGDIPEGYSVSREKKERFSLILESASTNQTSMYLCASSLDFRSFSYNEQFFGPGTRLTVL.